The count of the clone carrying this T cell receptor (beta chain) is one. What it binds is not known. Germline values: CDR1 SGHTA, CDR2 FQGNSA. Trimming took 2 bases from V and 14 from J, leaving 9 bases between them. This CDR3 contains 10 residues. The data were obtained in a study of blood T cells in healthy people across ages. A second PCR, run for about 7 to 11 cycles, used a sample-barcoded 5' primer plus a J-beta primer mix. TCRdb itself ran the 5' RACE reads through MiXCR, one entry per CDR3 protein. The table includes 800,000 or so distinct CDR3 sequences, around a quarter detected once. Study-wide points: Diversity was higher, and naive CD4+ cells more numerous, in long-lived donors than in aged donors.

The same specimen was also included in a second study, on T cells of mothers and their children.

This TCR came from a boy between 10 and 17 years old in good health. Sequenced material: blood. V is TRBV7-2 and J is TRBJ1-2; D is possibly TRBD1 (6 bases). CDR3 DNA sequence: TGTGCCAGCAGCTTAAGGGACAAGACCTTC. This translates into CASSLRDKTF. The variable domain in full, completed from reference TRBV7-2 and TRBJ1-2, reads GAGVSQSPSNKVTEKGKDVELRCDPISGHTALYWYRQSLGQGLEFLIYFQGNSAPDKSGLPSDRFSAERTGGSVSTLTIQRTQQEDSAVYLCASSLRDKTFGSGTRLTVV.